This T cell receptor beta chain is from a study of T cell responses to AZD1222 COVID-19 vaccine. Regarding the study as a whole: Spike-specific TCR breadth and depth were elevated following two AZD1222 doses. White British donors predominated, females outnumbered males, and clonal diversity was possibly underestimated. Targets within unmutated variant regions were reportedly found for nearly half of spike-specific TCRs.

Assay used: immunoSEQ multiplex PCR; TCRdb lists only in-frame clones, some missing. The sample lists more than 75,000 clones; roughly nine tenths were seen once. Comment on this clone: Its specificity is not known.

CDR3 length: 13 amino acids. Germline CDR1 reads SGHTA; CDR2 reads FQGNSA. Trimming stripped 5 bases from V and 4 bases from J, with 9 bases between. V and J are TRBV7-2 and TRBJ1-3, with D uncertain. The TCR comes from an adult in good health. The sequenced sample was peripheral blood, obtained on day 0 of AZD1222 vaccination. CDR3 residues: CASSPGSGNTIYF. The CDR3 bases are TGTGCCAGCAGCCCCGGTTCGGGAAACACCATATATTTT.